These 27 T cell receptor beta chains originate from one sample sequenced in a study of CD8 T cells in Susac syndrome. An amount of RNA that ranged from about 0.45 to 1 ug was reverse transcribed with random hexamers. TCRdb re-called the immunoSEQ multiplex PCR reads through MiXCR, storing one row per CDR3 protein. Of approximately 49,000 distinct CDR3 sequences detected, 95% appear once; the ten largest clones hold less than 0.95%. The sample comprised CD8+ T cells from PBMCs. The receptors here all came from a human donor with Susac syndrome.

The chain links TRBV6-5 to TRBJ1-5; D gene unclear. CDR3 size: 13 residues. CDR1 is MNHEY, CDR2 SVGAGI, per germline. V dropped 5 bases and J dropped 3 bases, with 8 bases sitting between them. CDR3 amino acids: CASSDGPNQPQHF. The CDR3 nucleotides are TGTGCCAGCAGTGACGGTCCCAATCAGCCCCAGCATTTT.

The rearrangement uses TRBV7-9 and TRBJ1-2, with 8 nucleotides matching TRBD1. With 5 bases clipped from V and 8 bases from J, the junction kept 4 bases outside the gene matches. This CDR3 contains 12 residues. Germline lookup yields CDR1 SEHNR and CDR2 FQNEAQ (reference sequence). CDR3 loop: CASSPTGDGYTF. The CDR3 DNA sequence: TGTGCCAGCAGCCCGACAGGGGACGGCTACACCTTC.

The V gene is TRBV20-1, the J gene TRBJ2-5, with TRBD1 as a possible D gene (6 bases). The ends were cut back, 6 bases at V and 2 bases at J, with 10 bases in the middle. The CDR3 contains 12 residues. Germline V gene lookup returns CDR1 DFQATT and CDR2 SNEGSKA (reference sequence). The CDR3 spells CSAGTPQETQYF. Here the CDR3 DNA reads TGCAGTGCCGGGACACCACAAGAGACCCAGTACTTC.

In its sample, this clonotype was seen once. The V and J genes are TRBV9 and TRBJ2-7, with 9 bases identical to TRBD1. CDR3 size: 14 residues. The J segment lost 5 bases and the V segment lost 3 bases, leaving 6 bases of the junction unmatched. Germline CDR1 reads SGDLS; CDR2 reads YYNGEE. CDR3 DNA: TGTGCCAGCAGCGAGGAGGGACAGGGTGACGAGCAGTACTTC. Translated, it gives CASSEEGQGDEQYF.

This rearrangement joins TRBV7-9 to TRBJ2-7; 8 bases line up with TRBD2. Germline values: CDR1 SEHNR, CDR2 FQNEAQ (reference sequence). The CDR3 loop spans 13 amino acids. The V segment lost 4 bases and the J segment 2 bases; nucleotides outside the gene matches: 1. The CDR3 sequence: CASSSLAAYEQYF. DNA of the CDR3: TGTGCCAGCAGCTCACTAGCGGCCTACGAGCAGTACTTC.

The genes are TRBV25-1 and TRBJ2-7; tentative D call: TRBD1 (5 bases). With 7 bases removed from V and 4 bases from J, the gap between germline ends came to 14 bases. This CDR3 is 13 amino acids long. Germline V gives CDR1 MGHDK, CDR2 SYGVNS. The CDR3 DNA reads as TGTGCCAGCAATCTGGGGCAGGGATACGAGCAGTACTTC. Translating gives CASNLGQGYEQYF.

The V gene is TRBV7-6, the J gene TRBJ2-5, with 11 bases identical to TRBD2. Germline assignment: CDR1 SGHVS and CDR2 FNYEAQ. V was pared by 2 bases and J by 1 base, with 3 bases of the junction left unmatched. CDR3 size: 16 residues. CDR3 sequence reads: CASSLTSGGFQETQYF. As DNA, the CDR3 is TGTGCCAGCAGCTTAACTAGCGGGGGATTCCAAGAGACCCAGTACTTC.

This chain connects TRBV2 to TRBJ1-1; D is ambiguous. CDR3 length: 12 amino acids. V was cut by 8 bases and J by 6 bases, with 13 bases left in between. The V gene's germline CDR1 is SNHLY and CDR2 FYNNEI. CDR3 sequence: CASPSVRAEAFF. CDR3 in DNA: TGTGCCAGCCCTTCAGTGAGGGCTGAAGCTTTCTTT.

The rearrangement links TRBV5-1 to TRBJ2-1; TRBD2 might be the D (5 bases). With 4 bases removed from V and 10 bases from J, the gap between germline ends came to 21 bases. This CDR3 has 15 amino acids. Per germline, CDR1 SGHRS and CDR2 YFSETQ. The CDR3: CASSLARDTRWEQFF. The CDR3 coding sequence is TGCGCCAGCAGCCTGGCACGGGATACCCGGTGGGAGCAGTTCTTC.

The chain uses TRBV24-1 and TRBJ1-2, with D maybe TRBD1 (6 bases). In germline, CDR1 is KGHDR, CDR2 SFDVKD. The V end was cut by 3 bases, the J end by 4 bases, with 14 bases between. The CDR3 runs to 15 residues. The CDR3 loop is CATSDAGHFLYGYTF. The CDR3 DNA reads as TGTGCCACCAGTGATGCGGGACACTTCCTCTATGGCTACACCTTC.

J is TRBJ2-1 and V is TRBV29-1; 10 bases are shared with TRBD2. The CDR3 has 17 amino acids. J gave up 2 bases and V 3 bases, and 10 bases lay outside the gene matches. From germline, CDR1 is SQVTM and CDR2 ANQGSEA. In DNA, the CDR3 is TGCAGCGTTGACTCCCCGGCTAGCGGGGGCCCCTACAATGAGCAGTTCTTC. Encoded protein: CSVDSPASGGPYNEQFF.

J is TRBJ2-5 and V is TRBV7-8; D is unclear. The CDR3 totals 16 residues. Trimming took 0 bases from V and 5 from J, leaving 16 bases between them. Germline V gene lookup returns CDR1 SGHVS and CDR2 FQNEAQ. In DNA, the CDR3 is TGTGCCAGCAGCTTAGCTCTGGTCCGGGTAACCGAGACCCAGTACTTC. Translation gives CASSLALVRVTETQYF.

V usage is TRBV30 and J usage is TRBJ1-1; no reliable D call. The CDR3 spans 15 residues. Trimming removed 3 bases at V and 0 bases at J, with 14 bases between. CDR1 and CDR2 (germline): GTSNPN, SVGIG (reference sequence). The CDR3 nucleotides are TGTGCCTGGAGCATCAGCGCCAGAATGAACACTGAAGCTTTCTTT. Translated, it gives CAWSISARMNTEAFF.

The J gene is TRBJ2-3, the V gene TRBV29-1; the match to TRBD1 covers 8 bases. From germline, CDR1 is SQVTM and CDR2 ANQGSEA. V shed 0 bases, J shed 3 bases, and the junction held 5 bases outside the gene matches. The CDR3 has 15 residues. The CDR3 spells CSVEDMDRVTDTQYF. The CDR3 DNA reads as TGCAGCGTTGAAGATATGGACAGGGTTACAGATACGCAGTATTTT.

The chain combines TRBV27 with TRBJ1-5, with D unclear. The ends were cut back, 2 bases at V and 0 bases at J, with 8 bases in the middle. The CDR3 loop spans 15 amino acids. The germline CDR1 and CDR2 sequences are MNHEY and SMNVEV (reference sequence). CDR3 DNA sequence: TGTGCCAGCAGTTTAACCGGGGATAGCAATCAGCCCCAGCATTTT. Translated: CASSLTGDSNQPQHF.

The chain joins TRBV4-2 to TRBJ2-7; D remains unclear. CDR3 length equals 14 residues. Trimming stripped 1 base from V and 3 bases from J, with 10 bases between. The V gene's germline CDR1 is LGHNA and CDR2 YNFKEQ. The CDR3 nucleotides read TGTGCCAGCAGCCAAGTTCCTGGCGACTACGAGCAGTACTTC. Translating it yields CASSQVPGDYEQYF.

The chain joins TRBV30 to TRBJ2-7; D unclear. Per the germline V gene, CDR1 is GTSNPN and CDR2 is SVGIG (reference sequence). V was pared by 8 bases and J by 5 bases, with 22 bases between. The length of the CDR3 is 14 residues. The CDR3 DNA follows: TGTGCCGGAGCATGGGGTCATAACGTGGACGAGCAGTACTTC. As protein: CAGAWGHNVDEQYF.

The chain carries TRBV4-2 and TRBJ2-2; 10 bases are shared with TRBD2. CDR1 LGHNA and CDR2 YNFKEQ come from the germline V gene. With 0 bases clipped from V and 8 bases from J, the junction kept 9 bases outside the gene matches. The CDR3 loop spans 17 amino acids. The CDR3 nucleotides read TGTGCCAGCAGCCAAGAGAGCGGGGGGGCCTTCACTGGGGAGCTGTTTTTT. Translated, it gives CASSQESGGAFTGELFF.

The V gene is TRBV4-3, the J gene TRBJ1-6; TRBD1 might be the D (6 bases). From germline, CDR1 is LGHNA and CDR2 YSLEER. This CDR3 spans 16 amino acids. V gave up 0 bases and J gave up 9 bases, with 15 bases separating them. The CDR3 protein is CASSQDRGGVSSPLHF. The CDR3, as DNA: TGCGCCAGCAGCCAAGATAGGGGGGGCGTATCTTCACCCCTCCACTTT.

DNA for the CDR3: TGCAGCGTTGAATTGGGTAGCGGGGTCACCGGGGAGCTGTTTTTT. Translation gives CSVELGSGVTGELFF. The rearrangement joins TRBV29-1 to TRBJ2-2; 8 nucleotides line up with TRBD2. Germline CDR1 reads SQVTM; CDR2 reads ANQGSEA. CDR3 length: 15 residues. Trimming took 2 bases from V and 4 from J; bases not matched to a gene: 6.

This clonotype has more than one count but fewer than ten. The J gene is TRBJ2-2, the V gene TRBV5-6, with a tentative D call TRBD2 (6 bases). Trimming removed 4 bases from V and 1 base from J, with 8 bases in between. This CDR3 is built from 14 residues. Germline V gene lookup returns CDR1 SGHDT and CDR2 YYEEEE. CDR3 sequence (DNA): TGTGCCAGCAGCCCGGGACTGAACACCGGGGAGCTGTTTTTT. Protein: CASSPGLNTGELFF. The variable domain in full, completed from reference TRBV5-6 and TRBJ2-2, reads DAGVTQSPTHLIKTRGQQVTLRCSPKSGHDTVSWYQQALGQGPQFIFQYYEEEERQRGNFPDRFSGHQFPNYSSELNVNALLLGDSALYLCASSPGLNTGELFFGEGSRLTVL.

V gene TRBV19 combines with J gene TRBJ1-6; D perhaps matches TRBD1 (6 bases). Trimming cost V 5 bases and J 5 bases, with 13 bases left between them. Germline lookup yields CDR1 LNHDA and CDR2 SQIVND (reference sequence). The CDR3 is 15 amino acids. The CDR3 spells CASSVRQAHNSPLHF. The CDR3 coding sequence is TGTGCCAGTAGTGTCCGACAGGCCCATAATTCACCCCTCCACTTT.

J is TRBJ1-2 and V is TRBV29-1; no clear D gene. This CDR3 is built from 12 residues. V was pared by 3 bases and J by 3 bases, with 8 bases between. Germline V gene lookup returns CDR1 SQVTM and CDR2 ANQGSEA. DNA of the CDR3: TGCAGCGTTGAGGCAGAATACTATGGCTACACCTTC. It specifies CSVEAEYYGYTF.

The rearrangement joins TRBV5-6 to TRBJ1-6, with 7 bases fitting TRBD1. Losses at the gene ends were 1 base for V and 8 bases for J; bases not matched to a gene: 6. The CDR3 covers 15 residues. Germline V gene lookup returns CDR1 SGHDT and CDR2 YYEEEE. CDR3 residues: CASSLWDSGHSPLHF. DNA for the CDR3: TGTGCCAGCAGCTTGTGGGACAGTGGGCATTCACCCCTCCACTTT. Together with reference TRBV5-6 and TRBJ1-6, the CDR3 gives the full variable domain: DAGVTQSPTHLIKTRGQQVTLRCSPKSGHDTVSWYQQALGQGPQFIFQYYEEEERQRGNFPDRFSGHQFPNYSSELNVNALLLGDSALYLCASSLWDSGHSPLHFGNGTRLTVT.

The genes are TRBV4-1 and TRBJ1-2; TRBD1 matches at 8 bases. The CDR3 runs to 14 residues. V shed 4 bases and J 8 bases; nucleotides not matched to a gene: 9. CDR1 and CDR2 (germline): MGHRA, YSYEKL. CDR3 in DNA: TGCGCCAGCAGCCGACAGGGGCCCCGTAGGGGCTACACCTTC. This encodes CASSRQGPRRGYTF.

The genes are TRBV7-9 and TRBJ1-1; D gene ambiguous. With 10 bases removed from V and 4 bases from J, the gap between germline ends came to 7 bases. This CDR3 is built from 10 residues. CDR1 is SEHNR, CDR2 FQNEAQ, per germline (reference sequence). The CDR3 region is CATLGTEAFF. Here the CDR3 DNA reads TGTGCCACCCTTGGCACTGAAGCTTTCTTT.

The chain has TRBV11-2 and TRBJ2-1; a possible D gene is TRBD2 (6 bases). The CDR3 runs 14 residues. The V and J ends lost 0 bases and 7 bases respectively, with 10 bases between them. Per the germline V gene, CDR1 is SGHAT and CDR2 is FQNNGV. The CDR3 bases are TGTGCCAGCAGCTTAGAGGGGGGTTGGAATGAGCAGTTCTTC. It yields the protein CASSLEGGWNEQFF.